This TCR beta chain is drawn from a study of blood T cell repertoires in COVID-19. About the study: Both acute and convalescent COVID-19 samples were obtained from the United States, Italy and Spain. In each case, the material was cDNA or gDNA derived from T cells, B-cell-depleted T cells, or PBMCs.

The V and J ends lost 6 bases and 3 bases, in that order; junction bases with no gene match: 8. The length of the CDR3 is 16 residues. CDR1 and CDR2 from the germline V gene are SGHAT and FQNNGV. Per the original data handling: Amplification from reference gene primers served as the basis for estimated nucleated cell counts. Repertoires were generated with immunoSEQ multiplex PCR, while TCRdb's copy carries only in-frame clones and drops some. V and J calls plus clone size are reproduced from that table; the DNA served to infer D and trimming. The sample comprises tens of thousands of clones, more than 70% of which are singletons, and around 6% rests with the top ten.

This TCR derives from a man in his sixties with acute or convalescent COVID-19. The chain is built from TRBV11-2 and TRBJ1-2; the match to TRBD1 covers 12 bases. The sequenced material came from peripheral blood. Written as DNA, the CDR3 is TGTGCCAGCAGACGCGCCGGGACAGGGGGCGACTATGGCTACACCTTC. It is translated as CASRRAGTGGDYGYTF.